This TCR beta chain was observed in a study of cytomegalovirus exposure and HLA in healthy donors. The PCR contained 60 Vbeta and 13 Jbeta primers. Sequencing was performed with immunoSEQ multiplex PCR; in TCRdb, only in-frame clones are kept and a portion is missing. This sample yields about 130,000 clones, of which over 50% are seen a single time; approximately 1.6% belongs to the top ten. V was trimmed by 2 bases and J by 8 bases, leaving 15 bases between them. The germline V gene has CDR1 LNHNV and CDR2 YYDKDF (reference sequence). This CDR3 has 15 residues. Sequencing was done on a sample of PBMCs. The chain carries TRBV15 and TRBJ1-4; TRBD1 might be the D (6 bases). This receptor was obtained from a human donor in good health. CDR3 region: CATSRTGTQVEKLFF. CDR3 bases: TGTGCCACCAGCAGAACCGGGACACAAGTCGAAAAACTGTTTTTT.